This TCR beta chain was identified during a study of blood T cell repertoires in COVID-19. The protocol was immunoSEQ multiplex PCR, while the TCRdb copy is restricted to in-frame clones and leaves out a portion. The sample has roughly 250,000 clones; roughly 86% are singletons. V lost 0 bases and J 5 bases, leaving 15 bases between the germline ends. The germline CDR1 and CDR2 sequences are SGHNT and YYREEE (reference sequence). The CDR3 is 15 residues long. The sequence was collected from a man between 35 and 55 years old who had recovered from COVID-19. The V call is TRBV5-4, the J call TRBJ2-7; the D gene is possibly TRBD2 (6 bases). Sequenced material: peripheral blood. The CDR3 coding sequence is TGTGCCAGCAGCTTGGACCCCCGGGGGATTAACGAGCAGTACTTC. It codes for CASSLDPRGINEQYF.